This section outlines one T cell receptor (beta chain) sequence together with its context. Which antigen it targets is not known. The cohort consisted of 650 to 850 healthy bone marrow donors. Cohort members were all nominally healthy when sampled, although unrecorded immune exposures were likely present. The donor was CMV seronegative and was included in the group of several hundred seronegative cohort members. A peripheral blood sample was collected from each donor, and TCR beta sequencing was performed on peripheral blood mononuclear cells. Genomic DNA extraction from the blood cell samples was performed with the Qiagen DNeasy Blood Extraction Kit. This specimen belongs to a study of cytomegalovirus exposure and HLA in healthy donors (dated by TCRdb to 2016 to 2017). In terms of the full investigation: According to an earlier analysis of 450 to 650 of the donors, about 179 million T cells yielded roughly 110 million unique TCR beta sequences and about 300 Gb of sequence data. Among about 370 genotyped donors of the cohort, an average of roughly 230,000 unique TCR beta nucleotide sequences was sequenced per donor, of which approximately 18% were non-productive. An early release that covered 500 to 800 HLA-typed donors contained about 300 gigabases of sequencing data and some 87 million unique TCR sequences. In the later analysis, no new phenotypic data were used to find candidate immune exposures; instead, reliance was placed on TCR beta sequences and their occurrence across donors. In an earlier analysis of 587 of the donors, high-throughput TCR beta sequencing was used to judge whether each TCR beta V gene segment behaved as functional or pseudogenic. All discovery cohort repertoires had been generated using a single sequencing platform. Class I and class II HLA loci were covered by the typing at four-digit resolution. A later analysis re-analyzed previously published TCR beta repertoires from roughly 690 donors and added high-resolution HLA genotyping to study TCR occurrence patterns. Donor age, sex, ethnicity and CMV serostatus were collected together with the repertoire data. Besides the first cohort of around 700 subjects, a separate validation cohort made up of over 95 different subjects was used. The study profiled the T cell repertoires of about 720 subjects by immunosequencing and related them to cytomegalovirus serostatus. Of the roughly 430 genotyped donors, about 80% fell in the genetic ancestry cluster associated with self-reported Caucasian donors. In a later genetic analysis, genome-wide SNP genotypes for about three fifths of the roughly 670 donors were used, and that subset was treated as a discovery cohort. Because of strong linkage in the cohort, five DR-DQ haplotypes were treated as single units for association and clustering. Typing coverage varied by locus: roughly 620-630 donors for A, B, C, DRB1 and DQB1; around 560 for DQA1; more than 600 for DPA1; around 450 for DPB1. To predict cytomegalovirus infection status, the study brought together high-throughput TCR immunosequencing, statistical association of individual TCRs with disease status, and machine learning. The study was designed to test whether signatures of past pathogen exposure could be identified by cataloging public T cell receptors. Study-level results and caveats: In both the original and validation cohorts, the classifier was reported to diagnose cytomegalovirus status with high specificity and sensitivity. Broadly in line with IMGT annotations, most TCR beta V segments showed up in productive rearrangements about 90% or about 30% of the time in an earlier analysis of around 550 of the donors. Because counts were too low, roughly 16 rarely observed V segments, including chromosome 9 orphons, were left out of the earlier analysis of a few hundred of the donors. It was suggested by the authors that the approach could potentially be generalized to other disease states and immunological phenotypes. A later analysis found that HLA-associated TCR beta chains were more clonally expanded and had lower generation probabilities than equally common non-associated chains. The 87-base-pair reads could not distinguish some IMGT-functional V segments, including TRBV6-2 and TRBV6-3, so those segments were excluded. In the study, some 180 TCR beta chains were listed as associated with cytomegalovirus. For the cohort, immune exposure information was limited to CMV serostatus. According to a later genetic analysis, donors in an Asian-associated ancestry cluster had fewer N-insertions in productive TCRs than the approximately 700-donor mean. While some public TCRs were present in many individuals, most TCR sequences turned up only very rarely across donors. Linkage disequilibrium might explain the correlated functional status among segregating V segments, but an unknown experimental factor could not be ruled out. A few of the identified cytomegalovirus-associated TCR beta chains were confirmed in vitro to be specific for cytomegalovirus antigens. In a later analysis, TCR association rates were found to vary across HLA loci, with the most associated TCRs seen for DRB1 alleles and the fewest for HLA-C alleles. Most CMV-associated TCR beta chains appeared to be HLA-restricted in a later analysis, and the HLA associations seemed to be driven largely by CMV exposure. A cluster of highly shared sequence variants was judged likely to be a technical artifact of the sequencing pipeline. A further reported finding was that TCR beta sequences accurately predicted the HLA-A and HLA-B alleles for most subjects in the first cohort. The cohort was sequenced for TCR beta chains only, and without alpha or paired-chain data the features that could be detected were limited. When HLA alleles, especially DR and DQ, strongly co-occurred, TCR associations were difficult to assign to individual alleles. In a later genetic analysis, a missense DCLRE1C variant was associated with V-gene and J-gene trimming of TCR beta chains, and the association was replicated in an independent cohort. In a later analysis, several top co-occurrence clusters were reported to appear linked to parvovirus B19, influenza, CMV and Epstein-Barr virus. At a false discovery rate of 0.05, a later analysis linked some 18,000 TCR beta sequences to specific HLA alleles. HLA typing was unavailable for some donors at each locus, so association tests used only the typed subset. Presence/absence analyses assumed roughly uniform sequencing depth across donors, an assumption that may not hold.

Library preparation employed the immunoSEQ multiplex PCR assay. For the multiplex PCR, a mixture combining 60 forward primers for TCR Vbeta segments and 13 reverse primers for TCR Jbeta segments was used. The CDR3 region of rearranged TCR beta genes was amplified from genomic DNA by a multiplex PCR assay. Amplified TCR beta libraries were sequenced as 87-base-pair reads on the Illumina HiSeq System. For the original study's pipeline: A later analysis counted 75 million to 100 million unique TCR beta chains across the 550 to 750 repertoires, and approximately 11 million of these chains were shared by at least two donors. Raw reads were error-corrected and collapsed into unique sequences with a nearest-neighbor algorithm that merged closely related sequences to remove PCR and sequencing errors. CDR3 sequences were aligned to IMGT reference sequences to assign V, D and J gene segments. Each retained sequence needed at least a six-nucleotide match to both a V gene segment and a J gene segment. A rearrangement was called productive if the CDR3 had no stop codons and remained in frame with V and J, and every other rearrangement was called non-productive. Following IMGT convention, CDR3 was defined as the stretch from the second conserved V-encoded cysteine up to the conserved J-encoded phenylalanine. The earlier analysis of 587 of the donors excluded sequences that lacked an unambiguous match to a single V gene segment. In an earlier analysis of around 590 of the donors, a V segment was called functional when productive rearrangements were above 56.7%, and segregating when the standard deviation between donors exceeded 5%. A statistical classification framework was developed to diagnose cytomegalovirus status using the catalog of TCR beta chain sequences. V and J gene assignment, in a later analysis, came from comparing TCR nucleotide sequences with IMGT/GENE-DB human TR gene sequences. The TCRdist pipeline was used in a later analysis to assign CDR3 sequences and most-parsimonious VDJ recombination scenarios. In a later analysis, every TCR beta chain was defined by the combination of its CDR3 amino acid sequence and its V-gene family, and reads without a unique V-gene family were dropped. A later analysis removed roughly 590 highly shared, low-generation-probability nucleotide sequences to deal with suspected cross-contamination and a sequencing artifact. For each public chain, a later analysis derived a clonal expansion index from normalized ranks of inferred template counts within each repertoire. In a later analysis, generation probabilities were computed using a VDJ recombination model fitted to out-of-frame rearrangements, and the results were checked against IGoR. A later analysis scored TCR-TCR, TCR-HLA and TCR-CMV co-occurrence with hypergeometric tests, applying a repertoire-size bias correction to TCR pairs. In a later analysis, false discovery rates were estimated by permuting HLA or CMV assignments 20 times. In a later analysis, co-occurring TCRs were grouped using DBSCAN, and TCRdist sequence similarity was added for clustering within HLA-allele-positive subsets. Repertoires with fewer than 30,000 or more than 120,000 public chains were left out of co-occurrence clustering, as were about 5 repertoires with anomalous nucleotide sharing. TCRdb carries this immuneACCESS record with in-frame sequences only. Its versions omit some clonotypes, under half of them owing to an unresolved V gene in the studies checked, with the rest unexplained. Clone size and V and J calls were adopted from that table, with D and trimming inferred from the DNA. The table held for this sample gives 150,000 to 200,000 clones. Jointly, the top ten make up around 0.74% of the sample.

From the cysteine up to the phenylalanine, the CDR3 has a length of 16 residues. The entry retains the CDR3 DNA only, 48 bases that are in frame from base 1. The germline V end is reduced by 5 bases and the J end by 4 bases; junction bases left unmatched: 9. Looking up the germline V gene (reference sequence) yields CDR1 PRHDT and CDR2 FYEKMQ. The TCR was taken from a boy between 10 and 17 years old in good health and CMV-seronegative. Recombination joined TRBV13 with TRBJ2-5; 11 central bases correspond to TRBD1. The sample taken for sequencing was PBMCs. The CDR3 region reads CASSTWGTGGVETQYF. The DNA sequence is TGTGCCAGCAGCACTTGGGGGACAGGGGGTGTAGAGACCCAGTACTTC.